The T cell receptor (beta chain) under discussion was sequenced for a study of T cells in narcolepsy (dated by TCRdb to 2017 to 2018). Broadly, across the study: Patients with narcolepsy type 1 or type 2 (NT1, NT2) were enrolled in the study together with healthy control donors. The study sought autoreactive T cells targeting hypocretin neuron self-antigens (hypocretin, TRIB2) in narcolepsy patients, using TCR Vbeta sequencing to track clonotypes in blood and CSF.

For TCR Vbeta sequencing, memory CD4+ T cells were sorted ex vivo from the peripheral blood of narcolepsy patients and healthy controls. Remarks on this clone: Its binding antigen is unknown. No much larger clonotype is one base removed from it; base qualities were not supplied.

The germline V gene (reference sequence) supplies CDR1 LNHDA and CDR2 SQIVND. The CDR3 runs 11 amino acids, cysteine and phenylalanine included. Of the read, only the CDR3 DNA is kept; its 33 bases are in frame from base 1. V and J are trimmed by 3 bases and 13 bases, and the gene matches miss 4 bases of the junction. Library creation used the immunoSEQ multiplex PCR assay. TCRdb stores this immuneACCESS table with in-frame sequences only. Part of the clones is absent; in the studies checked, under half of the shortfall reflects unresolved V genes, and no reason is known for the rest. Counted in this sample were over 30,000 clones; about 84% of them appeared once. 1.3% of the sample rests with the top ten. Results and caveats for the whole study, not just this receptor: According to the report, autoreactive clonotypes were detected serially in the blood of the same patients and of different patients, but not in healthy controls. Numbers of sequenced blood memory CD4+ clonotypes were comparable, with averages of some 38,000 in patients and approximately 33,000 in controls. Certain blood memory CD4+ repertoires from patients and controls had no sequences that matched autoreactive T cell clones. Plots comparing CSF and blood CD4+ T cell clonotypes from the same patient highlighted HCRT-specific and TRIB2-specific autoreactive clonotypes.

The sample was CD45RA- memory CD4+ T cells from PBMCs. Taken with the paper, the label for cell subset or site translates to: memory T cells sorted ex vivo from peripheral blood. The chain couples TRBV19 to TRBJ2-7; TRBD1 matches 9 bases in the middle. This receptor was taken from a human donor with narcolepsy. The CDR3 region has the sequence CASSISGQGYF. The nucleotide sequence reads TGTGCCAGTAGTATTTCGGGACAGGGTTACTTC.